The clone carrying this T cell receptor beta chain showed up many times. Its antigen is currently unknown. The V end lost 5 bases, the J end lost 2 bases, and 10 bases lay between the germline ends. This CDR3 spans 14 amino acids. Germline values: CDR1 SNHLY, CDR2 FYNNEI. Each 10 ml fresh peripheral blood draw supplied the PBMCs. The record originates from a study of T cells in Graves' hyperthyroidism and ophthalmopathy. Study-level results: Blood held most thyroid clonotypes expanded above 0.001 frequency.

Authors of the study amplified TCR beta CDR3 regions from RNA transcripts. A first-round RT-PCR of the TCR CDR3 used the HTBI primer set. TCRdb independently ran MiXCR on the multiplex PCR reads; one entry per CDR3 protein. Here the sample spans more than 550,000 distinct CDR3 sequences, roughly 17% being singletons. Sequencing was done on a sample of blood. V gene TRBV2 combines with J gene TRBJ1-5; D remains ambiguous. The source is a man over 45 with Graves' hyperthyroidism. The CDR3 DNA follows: TGTGCCAGCAGTCGGGGATCAGGCAATCAGCCCCAGCATTTT. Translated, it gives CASSRGSGNQPQHF.